This T cell receptor beta chain was sequenced for a study of a mutant IDH1 vaccine in newly diagnosed glioma. Study-wide background: The therapy given earlier, which was standard therapy, consisted of radiotherapy, temozolomide, or both, and most of the patients received both.

Indicated time point: week 23, last vaccination. Every vaccination contained 300 ug of the mutant IDH1 20-mer peptide and was paired with topical imiquimod. About this clone itself: Its specificity is unknown.

CDR1 is SGHTA, CDR2 FQGTGA, per germline. This CDR3 spans 12 amino acids. The ends lost 3 bases at V and 7 bases at J; junction bases unmatched: 0. The protocol was immunoSEQ multiplex PCR, while the TCRdb copy is restricted to in-frame clones and leaves out a portion. The sample has 70,000 to 90,000 clones, 85% seen once. This specimen was PBMCs, taken from a glioma patient whose treatment included an IDH1 peptide vaccine. The sequence came from a young man with glioma. Some clones in this sample may be carry-over from other donors' samples. V gene TRBV7-3 combines with J gene TRBJ1-1; 9 bases match TRBD1. CDR3 in amino acids: CASSLDRGEAFF. The CDR3, as DNA: TGTGCCAGCAGCTTGGACAGGGGTGAAGCTTTCTTT.